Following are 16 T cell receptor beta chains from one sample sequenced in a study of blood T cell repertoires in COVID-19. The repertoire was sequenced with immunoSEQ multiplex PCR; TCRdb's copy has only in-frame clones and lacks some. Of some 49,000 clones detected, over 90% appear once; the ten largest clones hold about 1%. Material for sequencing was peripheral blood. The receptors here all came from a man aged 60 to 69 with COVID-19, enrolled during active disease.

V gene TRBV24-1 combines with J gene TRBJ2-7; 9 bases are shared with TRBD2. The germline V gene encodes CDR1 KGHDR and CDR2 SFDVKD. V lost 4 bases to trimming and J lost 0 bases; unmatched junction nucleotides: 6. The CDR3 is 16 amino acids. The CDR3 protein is CATSDSSGASSYEQYF. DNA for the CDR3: TGTGCCACCAGTGACTCTAGCGGGGCTTCCTCCTACGAGCAGTACTTC.

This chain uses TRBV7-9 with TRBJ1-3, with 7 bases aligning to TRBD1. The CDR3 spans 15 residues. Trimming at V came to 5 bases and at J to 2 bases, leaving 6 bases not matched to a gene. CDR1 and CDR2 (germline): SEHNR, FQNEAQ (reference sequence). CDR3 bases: TGTGCCAGCAGCCTCTCGACAGGGACTGGAAACACCATATATTTT. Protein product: CASSLSTGTGNTIYF.

The CDR3, as DNA: TGTGCCAGCACCTCGGGGACAGGGACCGGGGAGCTGTTTTTT. Its protein product is CASTSGTGTGELFF. The gene calls are TRBV6-6 and TRBJ2-2, with 9 bases lining up with TRBD1. V gave up 7 bases and J gave up 5 bases; unmatched junction bases: 5. Germline V gene lookup returns CDR1 MNHNY and CDR2 SVGAGI (reference sequence). This CDR3 is built from 14 residues.

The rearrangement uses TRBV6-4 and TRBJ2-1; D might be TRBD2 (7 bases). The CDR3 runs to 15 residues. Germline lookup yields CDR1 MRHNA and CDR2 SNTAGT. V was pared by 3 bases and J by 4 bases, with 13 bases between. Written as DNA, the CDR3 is TGTGCCAGCAGTGATGGCGGGGGCCGGTACAATGAGCAGTTCTTC. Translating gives CASSDGGGRYNEQFF.

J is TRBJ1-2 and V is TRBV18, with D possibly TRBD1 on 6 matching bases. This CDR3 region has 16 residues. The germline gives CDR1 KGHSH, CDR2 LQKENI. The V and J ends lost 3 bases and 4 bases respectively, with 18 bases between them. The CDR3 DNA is TGTGCCAGCTCACCCCCCGGGGGGGGCGAGAGCTATGGCTACACCTTC. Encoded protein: CASSPPGGGESYGYTF.

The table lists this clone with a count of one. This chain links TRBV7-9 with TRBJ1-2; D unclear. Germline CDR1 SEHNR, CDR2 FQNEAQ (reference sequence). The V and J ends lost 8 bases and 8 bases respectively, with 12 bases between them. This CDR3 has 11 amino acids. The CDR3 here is CASGSWEGYTF. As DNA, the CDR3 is TGTGCCAGCGGGTCATGGGAGGGCTACACCTTC.

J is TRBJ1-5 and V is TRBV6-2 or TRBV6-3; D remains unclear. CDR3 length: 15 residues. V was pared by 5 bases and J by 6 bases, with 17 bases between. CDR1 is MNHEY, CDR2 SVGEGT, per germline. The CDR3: CASSEGAPERQPQHF. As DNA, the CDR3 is TGTGCCAGCAGTGAGGGAGCCCCCGAGCGTCAGCCCCAGCATTTT.

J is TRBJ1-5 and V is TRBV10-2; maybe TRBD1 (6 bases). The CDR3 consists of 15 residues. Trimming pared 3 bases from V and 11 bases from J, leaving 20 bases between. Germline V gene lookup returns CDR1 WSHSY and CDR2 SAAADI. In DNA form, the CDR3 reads TGCGCCAGCAGTGATCGGACGGACAGTCGAGTAGCCCAGCATTTT. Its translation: CASSDRTDSRVAQHF.

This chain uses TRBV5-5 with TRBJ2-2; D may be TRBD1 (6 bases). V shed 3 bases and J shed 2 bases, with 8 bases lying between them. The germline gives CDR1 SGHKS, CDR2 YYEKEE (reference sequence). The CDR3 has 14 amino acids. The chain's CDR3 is CASSWGQNTGELFF. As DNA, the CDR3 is TGTGCCAGCAGCTGGGGACAAAACACCGGGGAGCTGTTTTTT.

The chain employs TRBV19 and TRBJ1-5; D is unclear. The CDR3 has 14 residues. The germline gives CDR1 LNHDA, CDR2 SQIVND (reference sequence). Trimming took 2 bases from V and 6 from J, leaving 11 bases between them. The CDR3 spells CASSIHLEGQPQHF. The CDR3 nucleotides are TGTGCCAGTAGTATACATCTCGAGGGTCAGCCCCAGCATTTT. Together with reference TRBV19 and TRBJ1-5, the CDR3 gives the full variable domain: DGGITQSPKYLFRKEGQNVTLSCEQNLNHDAMYWYRQDPGQGLRLIYYSQIVNDFQKGDIAEGYSVSREKKESFPLTVTSAQKNPTAFYLCASSIHLEGQPQHFGDGTRLSIL.

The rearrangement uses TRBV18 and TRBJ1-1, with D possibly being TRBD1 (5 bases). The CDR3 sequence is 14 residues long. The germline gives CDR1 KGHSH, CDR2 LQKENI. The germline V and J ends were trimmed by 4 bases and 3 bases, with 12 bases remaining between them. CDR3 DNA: TGTGCCAGCTCACAGGGGCTTCGGGACACTGAAGCTTTCTTT. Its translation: CASSQGLRDTEAFF.

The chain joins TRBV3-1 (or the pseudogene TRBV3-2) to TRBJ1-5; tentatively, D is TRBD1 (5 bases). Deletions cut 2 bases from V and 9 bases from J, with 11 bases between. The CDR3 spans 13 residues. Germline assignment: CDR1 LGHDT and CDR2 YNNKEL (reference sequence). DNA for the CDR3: TGTGCCAGCAGCCAACAGGGCTTCCCGCCCCAGCATTTT. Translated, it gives CASSQQGFPPQHF.

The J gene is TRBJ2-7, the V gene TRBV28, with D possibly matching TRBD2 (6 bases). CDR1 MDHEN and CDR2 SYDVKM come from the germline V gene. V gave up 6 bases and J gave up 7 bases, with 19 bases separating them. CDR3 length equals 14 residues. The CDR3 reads CASSQGLGVREQYF. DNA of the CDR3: TGTGCCAGCAGCCAGGGACTGGGGGTTAGGGAGCAGTACTTC.

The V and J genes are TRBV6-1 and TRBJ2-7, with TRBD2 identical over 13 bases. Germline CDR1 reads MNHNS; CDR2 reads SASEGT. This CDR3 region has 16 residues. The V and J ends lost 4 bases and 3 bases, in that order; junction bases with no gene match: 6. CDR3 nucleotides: TGTGCCAGCAGTGTCCTAGGACTAGCGGGAGACTACGAGCAGTACTTC. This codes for CASSVLGLAGDYEQYF.

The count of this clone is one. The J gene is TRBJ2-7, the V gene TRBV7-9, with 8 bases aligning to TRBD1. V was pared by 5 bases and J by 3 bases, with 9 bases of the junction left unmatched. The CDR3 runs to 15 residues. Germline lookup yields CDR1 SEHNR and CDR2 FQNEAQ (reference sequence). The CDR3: CASSQSRTGSYEQYF. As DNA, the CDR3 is TGTGCCAGCAGCCAGTCCAGGACAGGGAGCTACGAGCAGTACTTC.

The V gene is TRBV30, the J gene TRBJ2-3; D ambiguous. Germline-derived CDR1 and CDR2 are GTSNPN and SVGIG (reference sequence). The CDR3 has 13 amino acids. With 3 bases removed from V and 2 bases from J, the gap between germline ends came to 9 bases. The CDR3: CAWSLPPTDTQYF. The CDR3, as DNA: TGTGCCTGGAGCCTTCCCCCCACAGATACGCAGTATTTT.